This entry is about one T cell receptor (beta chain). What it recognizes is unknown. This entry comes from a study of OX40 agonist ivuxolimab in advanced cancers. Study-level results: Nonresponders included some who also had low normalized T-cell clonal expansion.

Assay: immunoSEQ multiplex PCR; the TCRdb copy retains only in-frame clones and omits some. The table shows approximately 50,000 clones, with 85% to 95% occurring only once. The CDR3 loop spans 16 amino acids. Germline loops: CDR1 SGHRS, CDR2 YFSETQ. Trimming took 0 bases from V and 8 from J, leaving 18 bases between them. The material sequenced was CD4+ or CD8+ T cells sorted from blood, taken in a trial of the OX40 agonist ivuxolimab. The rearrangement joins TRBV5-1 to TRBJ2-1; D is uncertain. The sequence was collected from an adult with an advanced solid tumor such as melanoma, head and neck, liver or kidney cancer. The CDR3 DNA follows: TGCGCCAGCAGCTTGGCCTTGGCCCTCGGTGCGGATGAGCAGTTCTTC. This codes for CASSLALALGADEQFF.